A selection of T cell receptor beta chains follows, all from one sample in a study of blood T cell repertoires in COVID-19. The table came from immunoSEQ multiplex PCR; TCRdb's copy has only in-frame clones and leaves some out. The sample yields about 200,000 clones, 85% to 90% seen once. The specimen sequenced was peripheral blood. The source of these receptors is a human donor in a cohort sampled during active COVID-19. Both conserved end residues are part of each CDR3. A D gene is named only where the DNA matches it firmly. A clone size is listed for some rows: how often the clone was seen (once, few, many), or a class if it is expanded.

d_call j_call clone_size v_call cdr3_aa cdr3_nt
. TRBJ2-6 once TRBV6-2/TRBV6-3 CASSYSMRAGANVLTF TGTGCCAGCAGTTACTCGATGCGAGCCGGGGCCAACGTCCTGACTTTC
. TRBJ2-7 . TRBV6-5 CASRTVGEQYF TGTGCCAGCCGGACAGTCGGCGAGCAGTACTTC
. TRBJ2-7 . TRBV9 CASSVVEGTEQYF TGTGCCAGCAGCGTAGTAGAGGGTACCGAGCAGTACTTC
. TRBJ1-1 . TRBV18 CASSPLLGQTRQNTEAFF TGTGCCAGCTCACCACTGCTTGGGCAGACCCGTCAGAACACTGAAGCTTTCTTT
TRBD1 TRBJ2-7 . TRBV5-1 CASSLTGAPYEQYF TGCGCCAGCAGCTTGACAGGGGCCCCCTACGAGCAGTACTTC
TRBD1 TRBJ2-2 once TRBV5-6 CATGDRDTGELFF TGTGCCACTGGGGACAGAGACACCGGGGAGCTGTTTTTT
TRBD2 TRBJ2-7 . TRBV28 CASSFLGLAGRYEQYF TGTGCCAGCAGTTTCCTAGGGCTAGCGGGAAGGTACGAGCAGTACTTC
. TRBJ1-1 . TRBV9 CASSVLQSAENTEAFF TGTGCCAGCAGCGTATTACAGTCGGCAGAGAACACTGAAGCTTTCTTT
. TRBJ2-7 . TRBV5-4 CASSYLAVPNEQYF TGTGCCAGCAGCTATTTGGCAGTACCAAACGAGCAGTACTTC
. TRBJ2-6 . TRBV6-2/TRBV6-3 CASSLDDRIHSGANVLTF TGTGCCAGCAGTTTAGACGACAGAATTCACTCTGGGGCCAACGTCCTGACTTTC
. TRBJ2-7 . TRBV6-2/TRBV6-3 CASSYSEGAREQYF TGTGCCAGCAGTTACTCGGAGGGGGCTCGGGAGCAGTACTTC
. TRBJ2-5 . TRBV9 CASSGRGGLRETQYF TGTGCCAGCAGCGGACGCGGGGGCTTAAGGGAGACCCAGTACTTC
. TRBJ1-2 . TRBV5-4 CASSFNTYGYTF TGTGCCAGCAGCTTTAACACCTATGGCTACACCTTC
TRBD1 TRBJ1-4 . TRBV5-1 CASRTGTGDEKLFF TGCGCCAGCAGAACCGGGACAGGGGATGAAAAACTGTTTTTT
. TRBJ1-5 . TRBV28 CASSPLRQSRSNQPQHF TGTGCCAGCAGTCCACTCAGACAGTCCCGCAGCAATCAGCCCCAGCATTTT
. TRBJ2-3 . TRBV10-2 CASSELGRGTDTQYF TGCGCCAGCAGTGAGTTGGGGCGAGGCACAGATACGCAGTATTTT
. TRBJ1-1 . TRBV7-9 CASSLYTEAFF TGTGCCAGCAGCCTATACACTGAAGCTTTCTTT
. TRBJ1-2 . TRBV5-1 CASSPGEGGYNYGYTF TGCGCCAGCAGCCCGGGTGAGGGAGGATATAACTATGGCTACACCTTC
TRBD1 TRBJ1-1 once TRBV5-4 CASSLAGTANTEAFF TGTGCCAGCAGCTTGGCGGGGACAGCAAACACTGAAGCTTTCTTT
. TRBJ2-6 . TRBV2 CASSEATGRSGANVLTF TGTGCCAGCAGTGAAGCCACAGGCCGCTCTGGGGCCAACGTCCTGACTTTC
. TRBJ1-2 . TRBV29-1 CSAAGPDYGYTF TGCAGCGCGGCTGGGCCGGATTATGGCTACACCTTC
. TRBJ1-3 . TRBV6-5 CASNQGNSGNTIYF TGTGCCAGCAATCAGGGGAACTCTGGAAACACCATATATTTT
TRBD1 TRBJ1-5 . TRBV5-6 CASSLRSTGQDQPQHF TGTGCCAGCAGCTTGAGGTCGACAGGGCAGGATCAGCCCCAGCATTTT
TRBD2 TRBJ2-3 . TRBV7-2 CASSSGGLRTDTQYF TGTGCCAGCAGCTCGGGGGGGCTCCGCACAGATACGCAGTATTTT
TRBD2 TRBJ2-7 . TRBV20-1 CSASQRGPRSYEQYF TGCAGTGCTAGTCAGCGGGGGCCCAGATCCTACGAGCAGTACTTC
TRBD1 TRBJ2-1 . TRBV28 CASSLHGDRDNEQFF TGTGCCAGCAGTTTACACGGGGACAGGGACAATGAGCAGTTCTTC
. TRBJ1-6 once TRBV10-2 CASSDLGGTNSPLHF TGCGCCAGCAGTGATCTCGGGGGGACTAATTCACCCCTCCACTTT